These 21 T cell receptor beta chains came from one sample sequenced in a study of cytomegalovirus exposure and HLA in healthy donors. PCR amplification relied on 60 Vbeta primers (plus 13 Jbeta primers). This table comes from immunoSEQ multiplex PCR, and its TCRdb copy is limited to in-frame clones, with some not included. The sample lists approximately 90,000 clones; around 77% were seen once. Specimen: PBMCs. These receptors were collected from a man aged 35 to 55 in good health and CMV-seronegative.

This clone was seen just once. The gene calls are TRBV28 and TRBJ2-7, with a weak D call TRBD2 (8 bases). Trimming removed 5 bases at V and 6 bases at J, with 20 bases between. From germline, CDR1 is MDHEN and CDR2 SYDVKM. This CDR3 region has 15 residues. The CDR3 region is CASSRTSRGAIEQYF. As DNA, the CDR3 is TGTGCCAGCAGTCGGACTAGCAGGGGGGCGATCGAGCAGTACTTC.

The sample holds one count of this clone. The chain combines TRBV5-1 with TRBJ2-5, with D possibly being TRBD2 (7 bases). V gave up 2 bases and J gave up 5 bases, with 10 bases separating them. The CDR3 runs to 13 residues. Germline loops: CDR1 SGHRS, CDR2 YFSETQ. DNA for the CDR3: TGCGCCAGCAGCTTTAGGGGGGGGGAGACCCAGTACTTC. As protein: CASSFRGGETQYF.

The genes are TRBV2 and TRBJ2-2; 7 positions agree with TRBD1. The CDR3 spans 17 residues. Trimming took 6 bases from V and 1 from J; bases not matched to a gene: 11. Germline assignment: CDR1 SNHLY and CDR2 FYNNEI. CDR3 loop: CASSLGRGTENTGELFF. DNA of the CDR3: TGTGCCAGCAGCCTAGGAAGGGGGACAGAGAACACCGGGGAGCTGTTTTTT.

This chain joins TRBV10-1 and TRBJ2-5; D not resolved. CDR3 size: 13 residues. CDR1 is WNHNN and CDR2 is SYGVQD in the germline V gene (reference sequence). The ends were cut back, 5 bases at V and 1 base at J, with 8 bases in the middle. CDR3 in DNA: TGCGCCAGCAGTAATGCGGTCCAAGAGACCCAGTACTTC. This sequence encodes CASSNAVQETQYF.

The chain couples TRBV5-3 to TRBJ1-6; TRBD1 might be the D (6 bases). TRBV5-3 is classed as an ORF, of uncertain function. Trimming removed 4 bases from V and 2 bases from J, with 16 bases in between. This CDR3 contains 17 residues. The CDR3 nucleotides are TGTGCCAGAAGCCTCCTCAGGGGTAGCGCCTATAATTCACCCCTCCACTTT. It translates to CARSLLRGSAYNSPLHF.

The gene calls are TRBV25-1 and TRBJ2-7; TRBD1 agrees at 9 bases. Per the germline V gene, CDR1 is MGHDK and CDR2 is SYGVNS. Germline trimming cut 6 bases from V and 6 bases from J; bases unmatched to any gene: 6. This CDR3 spans 13 amino acids. The CDR3 nucleotides read TGTGCCAGCAGAGGACAGGGGCAGGGCGAGCAGTACTTC. Its protein is CASRGQGQGEQYF.

This clone was seen a few times. The chain joins TRBV28 to TRBJ2-1; the D gene is possibly TRBD1 (6 bases). Deletions cut 7 bases from V and 6 bases from J, with 13 bases between. CDR1 and CDR2 (germline): MDHEN, SYDVKM. The length of the CDR3 is 13 residues. The CDR3: CASTRGGSNEQFF. CDR3 DNA: TGTGCCAGCACCAGGGGTGGGAGCAATGAGCAGTTCTTC. Together with reference TRBV28 and TRBJ2-1, the CDR3 gives the full variable domain: DVKVTQSSRYLVKRTGEKVFLECVQDMDHENMFWYRQDPGLGLRLIYFSYDVKMKEKGDIPEGYSVSREKKERFSLILESASTNQTSMYLCASTRGGSNEQFFGPGTRLTVL.

The gene calls are TRBV28 and TRBJ1-3; D not resolved. Germline loops: CDR1 MDHEN, CDR2 SYDVKM. This CDR3 region has 14 residues. V was shortened by 6 bases and J by 0 bases, with 9 bases between the two germline ends. The CDR3 protein is CASRKDFSGNTIYF. CDR3 bases: TGTGCCAGCAGGAAAGACTTCTCTGGAAACACCATATATTTT.

The chain uses TRBV7-9 and TRBJ2-7; D perhaps matches TRBD2 (6 bases). Looked up from germline, CDR1 is SEHNR and CDR2 is FQNEAQ (reference sequence). There are 15 residues in the CDR3. The V end lost 7 bases, the J end lost 0 bases, and 16 bases lay between the germline ends. The CDR3 here is CASTERGSPSYEQYF. For the CDR3, the DNA is TGTGCCAGCACCGAACGGGGGTCACCCTCCTACGAGCAGTACTTC.

V gene TRBV7-9 combines with J gene TRBJ1-2, with unresolved D. This CDR3 has 14 amino acids. V was clipped by 4 bases and J by 5 bases, with 14 bases between them. CDR1 is SEHNR and CDR2 is FQNEAQ in the germline V gene (reference sequence). The DNA for the CDR3 is TGTGCCAGCAGCTATGGGATGGAGGAGTATGGCTACACCTTC. This sequence encodes CASSYGMEEYGYTF.

V usage is TRBV5-1 and J usage is TRBJ2-1, with 11 bases matching TRBD2. Germline V gives CDR1 SGHRS, CDR2 YFSETQ. The CDR3 has 15 residues. J gave up 10 bases and V 0 bases, and 6 bases lay outside the gene matches. The CDR3 DNA is TGCGCCAGCAGCTTGGATAGCGGGGGGGCAAGGGAGCAGTTCTTC. Protein sequence: CASSLDSGGAREQFF.

This clone turned up a few times. V is TRBV4-1 and J is TRBJ1-6; TRBD1 agrees at 7 bases. The V segment lost 4 bases and the J segment 7 bases; nucleotides outside the gene matches: 7. CDR3 length: 15 residues. Germline V gene data show CDR1 as MGHRA and CDR2 as YSYEKL. CDR3 sequence reads: CASSRGWTGNSPLHF. The CDR3 region has the DNA TGCGCCAGCAGCCGGGGGTGGACAGGAAATTCACCCCTCCACTTT.

V usage is TRBV5-6 and J usage is TRBJ2-5, with D possibly being TRBD1 (5 bases). Germline values: CDR1 SGHDT, CDR2 YYEEEE. CDR3 length equals 13 residues. Trimming pared 0 bases from V and 4 bases from J, leaving 7 bases between. CDR3 sequence: CASSLVGVETQYF. The CDR3 region has the DNA TGTGCCAGCAGCTTGGTAGGGGTAGAGACCCAGTACTTC. Supplemented by reference TRBV5-6 and TRBJ2-5, the full variable domain reads DAGVTQSPTHLIKTRGQQVTLRCSPKSGHDTVSWYQQALGQGPQFIFQYYEEEERQRGNFPDRFSGHQFPNYSSELNVNALLLGDSALYLCASSLVGVETQYFGPGTRLLVL.

The genes are TRBV7-9 and TRBJ1-4, with D possibly being TRBD1 (5 bases). The germline gives CDR1 SEHNR, CDR2 FQNEAQ (reference sequence). V was shortened by 5 bases and J by 7 bases, with 14 bases between the two germline ends. The CDR3 runs 14 residues. The CDR3 protein is CASSLGTSREKLFF. In nucleotides, the CDR3 is TGTGCCAGCAGCCTCGGGACTTCTCGTGAAAAACTGTTTTTT.

The CDR3 is CASSEDSYTGELFF. CDR3 bases: TGTGCCAGCAGTGAGGACAGCTACACCGGGGAGCTGTTTTTT. The chain is built from TRBV2 and TRBJ2-2, with TRBD1 as a possible D gene (6 bases). The germline V gene encodes CDR1 SNHLY and CDR2 FYNNEI. CDR3 length equals 14 residues. The V end lost 3 bases, the J end lost 3 bases, and 8 bases lay between the germline ends.

The CDR3 DNA is TGTGCCAGCAGTGAAGCGTGGACAGCCTCCTACGAGCAGTACTTC. Its translation: CASSEAWTASYEQYF. The J gene is TRBJ2-7, the V gene TRBV6-1; the D gene is possibly TRBD1 (6 bases). Germline V CDR1 and CDR2: MNHNS, SASEGT. This CDR3 is 15 amino acids long. V was clipped by 0 bases and J by 0 bases, with 9 bases between them.

This chain connects TRBV5-6 to TRBJ1-5; unclear D gene. The CDR3 totals 16 residues. The germline gives CDR1 SGHDT, CDR2 YYEEEE. V gave up 1 base and J gave up 3 bases, with 14 bases separating them. CDR3 loop: CASSLLRSGPNQPQHF. The CDR3 DNA sequence: TGTGCCAGCAGCTTGTTACGGAGCGGCCCCAATCAGCCCCAGCATTTT.

There are a few counts of this clone. The V gene is TRBV6-6, the J gene TRBJ1-3; 7 nucleotides match TRBD1. The CDR3 has 14 amino acids. In germline, CDR1 is MNHNY, CDR2 SVGAGI (reference sequence). The J segment lost 2 bases and the V segment lost 4 bases, leaving 2 bases of the junction unmatched. The CDR3 bases are TGTGCCAGCAGTTCCGGGACAGCTGGAAACACCATATATTTT. Translated, it gives CASSSGTAGNTIYF.

CDR3: CASSSPDRGANTIYF. CDR3 bases: TGTGCCAGCAGCTCCCCGGACAGGGGGGCAAACACCATATATTTT. This chain links TRBV11-2 with TRBJ1-3, with TRBD1 matching over 10 bases. Per the germline V gene, CDR1 is SGHAT and CDR2 is FQNNGV. The length of the CDR3 is 15 residues. Unmatched junction bases numbered 6, after V lost 4 bases and J lost 6 bases.

The chain links TRBV19 to TRBJ2-7; no definite D call. Trimming pared 10 bases from V and 3 bases from J, leaving 10 bases between. In germline, CDR1 is LNHDA, CDR2 SQIVND (reference sequence). There are 11 residues in the CDR3. The CDR3 here is CATSGVYEQYF. The CDR3 DNA follows: TGTGCCACTTCCGGAGTCTACGAGCAGTACTTC.

The rearrangement joins TRBV7-2 to TRBJ1-5, with 9 bases lining up with TRBD1. The CDR3 length is 16 residues. Per the germline V gene, CDR1 is SGHTA and CDR2 is FQGNSA. J was trimmed by 4 bases and V by 1 base; bases with no gene match: 5. The CDR3 bases are TGTGCCAGCAGCTTAGGGGACAGGGTTGGAAATCAGCCCCAGCATTTT. Encoded protein: CASSLGDRVGNQPQHF. The variable domain in full, with the rest retrieved from reference TRBV7-2 and TRBJ1-5, is GAGVSQSPSNKVTEKGKDVELRCDPISGHTALYWYRQSLGQGLEFLIYFQGNSAPDKSGLPSDRFSAERTGGSVSTLTIQRTQQEDSAVYLCASSLGDRVGNQPQHFGDGTRLSIL.